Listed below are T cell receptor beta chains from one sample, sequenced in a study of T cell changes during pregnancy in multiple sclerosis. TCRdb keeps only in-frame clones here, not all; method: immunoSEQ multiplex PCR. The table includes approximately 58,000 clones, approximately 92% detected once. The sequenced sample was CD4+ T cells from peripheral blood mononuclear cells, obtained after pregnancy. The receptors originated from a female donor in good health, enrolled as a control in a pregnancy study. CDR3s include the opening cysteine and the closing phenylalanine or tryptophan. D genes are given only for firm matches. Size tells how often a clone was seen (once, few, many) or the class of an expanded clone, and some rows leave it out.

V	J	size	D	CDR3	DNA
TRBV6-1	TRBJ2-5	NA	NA	CASRADSPRKETQYF	TGTGCCAGCAGGGCCGACTCCCCTCGAAAAGAGACCCAGTACTTC
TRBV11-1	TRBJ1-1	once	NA	CASSQIRQDEAFF	TGTGCCAGCAGCCAGATAAGACAGGATGAAGCTTTCTTT
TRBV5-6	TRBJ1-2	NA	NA	CASSSGRVGYTF	TGTGCCAGCAGCTCCGGGAGGGTTGGCTACACCTTC
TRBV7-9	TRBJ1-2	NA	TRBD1	CASSRTGPNYGYTF	TGTGCCAGCAGCCGGACAGGGCCCAACTATGGCTACACCTTC
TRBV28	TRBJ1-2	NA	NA	CASRPQGSSRYGYTF	TGTGCCAGCAGGCCTCAGGGGTCCTCTCGCTATGGCTACACCTTC
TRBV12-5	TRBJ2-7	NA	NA	CASGSPNRDEQYF	TGTGCTAGTGGGTCGCCTAACCGAGACGAGCAGTACTTC
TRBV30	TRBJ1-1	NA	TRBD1	CAWSRQGGAFF	TGTGCCTGGAGTAGACAGGGGGGAGCTTTCTTT
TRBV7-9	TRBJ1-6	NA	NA	CASSYLPDSPLHF	TGTGCCAGCAGCTACCTTCCGGATTCACCCCTCCACTTT
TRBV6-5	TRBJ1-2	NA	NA	CASTLDATLIYGYTF	TGTGCCAGCACACTCGACGCGACTTTAATCTATGGCTACACCTTC
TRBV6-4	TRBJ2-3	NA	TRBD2	CASSEFAGGGDTQYF	TGTGCCAGCAGTGAATTTGCGGGGGGCGGGGATACGCAGTATTTT
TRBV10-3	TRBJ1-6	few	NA	CAISEPRVSGSPLHF	TGTGCCATCAGTGAGCCCAGGGTGAGTGGTTCACCCCTCCACTTT
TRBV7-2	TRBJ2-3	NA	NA	CASSFQGGIPDTQYF	TGTGCCAGCAGCTTTCAGGGAGGTATCCCAGATACGCAGTATTTT
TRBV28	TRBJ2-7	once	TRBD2	CASSTTSGGSYEQYF	TGTGCCAGCAGTACGACTAGCGGGGGGTCCTACGAGCAGTACTTC
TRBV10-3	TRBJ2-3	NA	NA	CAISDSGGQDSTDTQYF	TGTGCCATCAGTGATTCGGGGGGCCAGGATAGCACAGATACGCAGTATTTT
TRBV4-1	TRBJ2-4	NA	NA	CASSQPTGYGAKNIQYF	TGCGCCAGCAGCCAACCCACAGGGTACGGGGCCAAAAACATTCAGTACTTC
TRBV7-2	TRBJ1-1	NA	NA	CASSLAGVQLRTEAFF	TGTGCCAGCAGCTTAGCGGGAGTTCAGTTGCGCACTGAAGCTTTCTTT
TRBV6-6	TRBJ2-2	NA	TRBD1	CASRRQGDTGELFF	TGTGCCAGCAGAAGACAGGGGGACACCGGGGAGCTGTTTTTT
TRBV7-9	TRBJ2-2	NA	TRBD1	CASSLPRGTGELFF	TGTGCCAGCAGCCTACCCAGGGGGACCGGGGAGCTGTTTTTT
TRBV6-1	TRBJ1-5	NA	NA	CASSETHSNQPQHF	TGTGCCAGCAGTGAGACTCATAGCAATCAGCCCCAGCATTTT
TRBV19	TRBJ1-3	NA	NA	CASSILAAHSGNTIYF	TGTGCCAGTAGTATTTTGGCAGCGCACTCTGGAAACACCATATATTTT
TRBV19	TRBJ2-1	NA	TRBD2	CASRRGLAGRGNEQFF	TGTGCCAGTAGGAGGGGACTAGCGGGCAGGGGAAATGAGCAGTTCTTC
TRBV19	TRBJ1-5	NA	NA	CASSMRGFNQPQHF	TGTGCCAGTAGTATGCGAGGGTTCAATCAGCCCCAGCATTTT
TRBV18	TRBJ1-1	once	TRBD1	CASSPRTGWSLTMNTEAFF	TGTGCCAGCTCACCACGGACAGGGTGGAGTCTCACTATGAACACTGAAGCTTTCTTT
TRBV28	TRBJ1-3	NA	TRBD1	CASSFGGTARSGNTIYF	TGTGCCAGCAGTTTTGGGGGGACAGCTCGCTCTGGAAACACCATATATTTT